This T cell receptor (beta chain) was observed in a study of T cell responses to AZD1222 COVID-19 vaccine (dated by TCRdb to the early 2020s). The study in broad terms: A total of 233 trial participants underwent TCR sequencing, of whom 207 had received two doses of AZD1222 and some 26 had received two doses of the MenACWY control vaccine. Trial participants were enrolled into age subgroups of 18-55, 56-69 and 70-plus years, which contained 148, 28 and 57 TCR-sequenced participants, respectively. Here is what the overall study found, with its caveats: Epitopes outside the regions mutated in the B.1.351 and B.1.1.7 variants were reportedly recognized by nearly half of the unique spike-specific TCRs. In the small 56-69-year group, the increase in depth fell short of significance, most likely because of low power. A significant rise in spike-specific TCR breadth and depth was observed after two AZD1222 doses relative to day 0 and relative to MenACWY recipients. Participants were mostly white British, with more females than males. The authors suggested clonal diversity may have been underestimated. The whole spike protein was spanned by vaccine-associated CD4 TCRs, and dominant responses were seen in regions 160-218 and 743-854. No day 14 peak-response samples were available, so repertoires were characterized only after the peak T cell response. Only five to seven AZD1222 recipients were SARS-CoV-2 seropositive at baseline, limiting conclusions about previously exposed vaccinees.

The time point label here, explained by the study, means: baseline before first vaccination. In the paper's terms, the treatment or condition label means: meningococcal conjugate vaccine given as trial control. The vaccinee samples were drawn from two UK trials, COV001 and COV002, one of which was a single-blind randomized controlled phase 2/3 trial testing AZD1222 (ChAdOx1 nCoV-19) in healthy adults. For TCRbeta chain sequencing, PBMC samples were collected from trial participants at day 0 and at day 28 after the second dose. Turning to this clone: The target of this receptor is not known. No qualities accompany the bases; no much larger clone lies one base away.

The CDR3 regions of human TCRbeta chains were analyzed by immunosequencing. The published analysis was carried out like this. Repertoire TCRs were matched against a reference library of SARS-CoV-2-specific TCRs generated with the MIRA antigen-specificity platform. Breadth was defined as the fraction of unique TCRs that were SARS-CoV-2-associated, and depth was defined as the fraction of total T cells that were SARS-CoV-2-associated. Using the MIRA data, every spike-specific TCR was mapped to the spike region that the TCR reacted to and assigned to either a CD4 or a CD8 class. Log10-transformed breadth and depth values were compared by one-way ANOVA with Sidak's multiple comparisons tests. TCRdb re-hosts the immuneACCESS table, in-frame sequences only. Its copies lack some clones; in the studies checked, an unresolved V gene accounts for under half of them, and the cause for the rest is not known. V, J and clone size are those of that table, while D and trimming were read from the DNA. The sample table lists 120,000 or so clones, 90% of them with a count of one. In total, the top ten clones hold around 4.5% of the sample.

CDR1 SGHRS and CDR2 YFSETQ are derived from the germline V gene. V and J are truncated by 7 bases and 2 bases respectively, leaving an intervening sequence of 20 bases. From the cysteine through the phenylalanine, the CDR3 covers 16 amino acids. The retained sequence is limited to the CDR3, 48 bases, with the frame set at the first base. The starting material was peripheral blood, obtained on day 0 of MenACWY control vaccination. The rearranged chain carries TRBV5-1 and TRBJ2-3; the best D guess is TRBD1, with 6 bases matching. This receptor was taken from an adult in good health. CDR3 reads: CASVRTVGLNTDTQYF. In nucleotide form, the sequence is TGCGCCAGCGTTAGGACAGTGGGGCTTAACACAGATACGCAGTATTTT.